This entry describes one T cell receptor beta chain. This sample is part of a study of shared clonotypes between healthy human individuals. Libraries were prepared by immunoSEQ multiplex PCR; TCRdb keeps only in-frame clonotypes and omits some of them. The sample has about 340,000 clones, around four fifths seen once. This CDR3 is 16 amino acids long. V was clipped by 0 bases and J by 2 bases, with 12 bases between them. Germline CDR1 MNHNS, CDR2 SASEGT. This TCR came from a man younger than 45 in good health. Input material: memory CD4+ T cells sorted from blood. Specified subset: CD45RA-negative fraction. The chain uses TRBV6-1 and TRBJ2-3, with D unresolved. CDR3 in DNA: TGTGCCAGCAGTGAAGCTAAGGACGGGCCCACAGATACGCAGTATTTT. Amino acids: CASSEAKDGPTDTQYF.